These 20 T cell receptor beta chains share one sample of origin, sequenced in a study of shared clonotypes between healthy human individuals. Only in-frame clones appear in the TCRdb table, and some are missing; sequencing was by immunoSEQ multiplex PCR. Found here are more than 2,000,000 clones, approximately 93% of them singletons; the top ten hold 0.39%. The sample consisted of naive CD4+ T cells from PBMCs. Subset given: CD45RA+ positively selected. Receptors were obtained from a man aged 18 to 29 in good health. Some clones in this sample may be carry-over from other donors' samples.

CDR3 in amino acids: CASSLTTGTGYYGYTF. CDR3 nucleotides: TGCGCCAGCAGCCTAACCACCGGGACAGGCTACTATGGCTACACCTTC. J is TRBJ1-2 and V is TRBV4-1, with 8 bases identical to TRBD1. This CDR3 has 16 amino acids. In germline, CDR1 is MGHRA, CDR2 YSYEKL. With 4 bases clipped from V and 3 bases from J, the junction kept 10 bases outside the gene matches.

The chain has TRBV19 and TRBJ2-7; 14 bases agree with TRBD2. Unmatched junction bases numbered 3, after V lost 2 bases and J lost 6 bases. The CDR3 runs 15 residues. CDR1 is LNHDA, CDR2 SQIVND, per germline (reference sequence). The CDR3 protein is CASSILGLAGGEQYF. Written as DNA, the CDR3 is TGTGCCAGTAGTATACTTGGACTAGCGGGAGGCGAGCAGTACTTC.

This clone appeared a single time. The chain recombines TRBV9 with TRBJ2-7, with D possibly TRBD2 on 6 matching bases. V was trimmed by 0 bases and J by 4 bases, leaving 17 bases between them. Per the germline V gene, CDR1 is SGDLS and CDR2 is YYNGEE. The CDR3 is 16 residues long. CDR3 loop: CASSVGFRGTPYEQYF. The DNA for the CDR3 is TGTGCCAGCAGCGTAGGATTCCGGGGGACCCCTTACGAGCAGTACTTC. The variable domain in full, completed from reference TRBV9 and TRBJ2-7, reads DSGVTQTPKHLITATGQRVTLRCSPRSGDLSVYWYQQSLDQGLQFLIQYYNGEERAKGNILERFSAQQFPDLHSELNLSSLELGDSALYFCASSVGFRGTPYEQYFGPGTRLTVT.

This chain uses TRBV7-6 with TRBJ2-1, with 10 bases aligning to TRBD2. The CDR3 has 16 residues. Per germline, CDR1 SGHVS and CDR2 FNYEAQ. The trim removed 5 bases at V and 3 bases at J, leaving 7 bases unmatched. In nucleotides, the CDR3 is TGTGCCAGCAGCCCCCGACTAGCGGGTGTCTACAATGAGCAGTTCTTC. This translates into CASSPRLAGVYNEQFF.

The rearrangement links TRBV2 to TRBJ2-7; D tentatively fits TRBD1 or TRBD2 (5 bases each). Trimming pared 7 bases from V and 3 bases from J, leaving 13 bases between. This CDR3 comprises 13 residues. Germline assignment: CDR1 SNHLY and CDR2 FYNNEI. CDR3 bases: TGTGCCAGCACTGGGACGGTGCTCTACGAGCAGTACTTC. This gives the protein CASTGTVLYEQYF.

The chain carries TRBV19 and TRBJ2-1; 9 positions agree with TRBD2. Per the germline V gene, CDR1 is LNHDA and CDR2 is SQIVND (reference sequence). V was pared by 2 bases and J by 7 bases, with 3 bases of the junction left unmatched. CDR3 size: 14 residues. CDR3 in DNA: TGTGCCAGTAGTATATGGAGCGGGAGGAATGAGCAGTTCTTC. As protein: CASSIWSGRNEQFF.

On this clone itself: The same CDR3 can be traced to other DNA sequences in this sample. The chain links TRBV9 to TRBJ2-6; no clear D gene. The V end was cut by 0 bases, the J end by 0 bases, with 7 bases between. This CDR3 contains 16 residues. Germline CDR1 reads SGDLS; CDR2 reads YYNGEE. Written as DNA, the CDR3 is TGTGCCAGCAGCGTAGCTGGAACCTCTGGGGCCAACGTCCTGACTTTC. Amino acid sequence: CASSVAGTSGANVLTF.

V gene TRBV6-1 combines with J gene TRBJ2-3; 7 bases are shared with TRBD1. V lost 11 bases and J lost 2; bases outside the gene matches: 7. Germline assignment: CDR1 MNHNS and CDR2 SASEGT. This CDR3 is 13 amino acids long. The CDR3 here is CALRGGYTDTQYF. Here the CDR3 DNA reads TGTGCCTTGCGAGGGGGCTACACAGATACGCAGTATTTT.

A note on this clone: This sample also contains other DNA sequences that code for the same CDR3. The rearrangement links TRBV5-4 to TRBJ2-5; D is possibly TRBD2 (6 bases). CDR3 size: 14 residues. V lost 0 bases and J lost 2, with 8 bases in between. CDR1 and CDR2 from the germline V gene are SGHNT and YYREEE (reference sequence). CDR3 amino acids: CASSLGRGQETQYF. CDR3 nucleotides: TGTGCCAGCAGCTTGGGACGGGGGCAAGAGACCCAGTACTTC.

V usage is TRBV30 and J usage is TRBJ2-7; possibly TRBD1 for D (6 bases). The germline V gene encodes CDR1 GTSNPN and CDR2 SVGIG (reference sequence). The V end was cut by 3 bases, the J end by 5 bases, with 11 bases between. This CDR3 has 12 amino acids. CDR3 residues: CAWSPRGHEQYF. CDR3 in DNA: TGTGCCTGGAGCCCCAGGGGACACGAGCAGTACTTC. The whole variable domain, remainder taken from reference TRBV30 and TRBJ2-7, is SQTIHQWPATLVQPVGSPLSLECTVEGTSNPNLYWYRQAAGRGLQLLFYSVGIGQISSEVPQNLSASRPQDRQFILSSKKLLLSDSGFYLCAWSPRGHEQYFGPGTRLTVT.

The J gene is TRBJ2-5, the V gene TRBV9, with 8 bases that match TRBD2. J was trimmed by 5 bases and V by 4 bases; bases with no gene match: 13. CDR3 length: 16 residues. Germline loops: CDR1 SGDLS, CDR2 YYNGEE. In DNA form, the CDR3 reads TGTGCCAGCAGCCCGACGAGCGGGAGCCTGTATGAGACCCAGTACTTC. Its protein product is CASSPTSGSLYETQYF.

The chain is built from TRBV19 and TRBJ2-1; 14 nucleotides align to TRBD2. Germline V CDR1 and CDR2: LNHDA, SQIVND (reference sequence). The CDR3 is 14 amino acids. V lost 7 bases and J lost 9; bases outside the gene matches: 5. The CDR3 sequence is CASTTGLAGAEQFF. As DNA, the CDR3 is TGTGCCAGTACTACGGGACTAGCGGGAGCTGAGCAGTTCTTC.

In its sample, this clone was seen once. V usage is TRBV18 and J usage is TRBJ2-3, with 7 bases aligning to TRBD1. With V trimmed by 0 bases and J by 9 bases, 6 bases remained unmatched. Germline V gene lookup returns CDR1 KGHSH and CDR2 LQKENI. The CDR3 is made up of 14 amino acids. CDR3 in amino acids: CASSPPALQGTQYF. CDR3 nucleotides: TGTGCCAGCTCACCACCCGCCCTACAGGGGACGCAGTATTTT.

On this clone itself: Germline is not matched at one junction end, which may reflect a read error. This specimen includes other DNA sequences encoding the same CDR3. The chain joins TRBV20-1 to TRBJ2-7; no clear D. CDR1 DFQATT and CDR2 SNEGSKA come from the germline V gene (reference sequence). CDR3 size: 11 residues. CDR3 in amino acids: CSAFGSPSAAF. CDR3 in DNA: TGCAGTGCTTTCGGTAGTCCTAGTGCGGCGTTC.

This chain links TRBV11-3 with TRBJ2-5, with 7 bases identical to TRBD1. This CDR3 is 15 amino acids long. With V trimmed by 5 bases and J by 5 bases, 11 bases remained unmatched. The germline CDR1 and CDR2 sequences are SGHNT and YENEEA. The CDR3 sequence: CASSLGTVLGETQYF. The CDR3 bases are TGTGCCAGCAGCCTAGGGACAGTCCTTGGGGAGACCCAGTACTTC.

The CDR3 DNA sequence: TGTGCCAGCAGTGGTTCAAGCACACTCAGTGGGGCCCAGCATTTT. Translating it yields CASSGSSTLSGAQHF. The V call is TRBV2, the J call TRBJ1-5; D call uncertain. The germline V gene has CDR1 SNHLY and CDR2 FYNNEI. This CDR3 contains 15 residues. V gave up 4 bases and J gave up 11 bases, with 21 bases separating them.

The V gene is TRBV28, the J gene TRBJ2-3; TRBD1 is a possible D gene (6 bases). CDR3 size: 17 residues. V dropped 5 bases and J dropped 0 bases, with 18 bases sitting between them. Germline CDR1 and CDR2: MDHEN and SYDVKM. In nucleotides, the CDR3 is TGTGCCAGCAGTACTCGCCCCTTGGGGGCAAGCACAGATACGCAGTATTTT. Its protein product is CASSTRPLGASTDTQYF.

The chain uses TRBV19 and TRBJ2-3; D not resolved. Between the trimmed V and J ends, which lost 6 bases and 2 bases, there was a span of 15 bases. This CDR3 has 15 amino acids. CDR1 and CDR2 from the germline V gene are LNHDA and SQIVND (reference sequence). For the CDR3, the DNA is TGTGCCAGTAGGGGTCTTAGCCAGGACACAGATACGCAGTATTTT. It codes for CASRGLSQDTDTQYF.

V is TRBV28 and J is TRBJ2-1; 9 nucleotides line up with TRBD2. The CDR3 loop spans 16 amino acids. The V gene's germline CDR1 is MDHEN and CDR2 SYDVKM. The ends lost 6 bases at V and 6 bases at J; junction bases unmatched: 12. CDR3 residues: CASSPAETSGSNEQFF. The CDR3 DNA reads TGTGCCAGCAGCCCTGCCGAGACTAGCGGCTCCAATGAGCAGTTCTTC.

The rearrangement uses TRBV28 and TRBJ1-1, with a tentative D call TRBD1 (6 bases). The CDR3 extends over 14 amino acids. V lost 6 bases and J 1 base, leaving 12 bases between the germline ends. Germline V gene lookup returns CDR1 MDHEN and CDR2 SYDVKM. In DNA form, the CDR3 reads TGTGCCAGCAGCCACGGACAGAGGAACACTGAAGCTTTCTTT. This encodes CASSHGQRNTEAFF.